The source of this T cell receptor beta chain is a study of blood T cells in healthy people across ages. A second PCR, run for roughly 7 to 11 cycles, used a sample-barcoded 5' primer plus a J-beta primer mix. Each cDNA molecule was tagged by a template-switch adaptor with 12 random nucleotides. Every sample returned 2.5 million or more CDR3-containing paired-end reads. TCRdb re-analysed the 5' RACE reads in MiXCR, keeping a single row per CDR3 protein. The table includes around 870,000 distinct CDR3 sequences, less than 35% detected once. Comments on this clonotype: An end of the junction differs from the germline gene, which may be a read error.

The study drew donors from healthy Caucasian individuals in Russia aged roughly 6 to 100. Researchers collected around 11 milliliters of peripheral blood from every single donor. CDR3 length: 15 residues. CDR1 is SGHTA and CDR2 is FQGNSA in the germline V gene. This TCR came from a woman older than 75 in good health. This chain links TRBV7-2 with TRBJ2-5; D unclear. The material sequenced was blood. The CDR3 bases are TGTGCTAGCACCCGGGCAGGCGCGTACCAAGAGACCCTGTACTTC. It codes for CASTRAGAYQETLYF.